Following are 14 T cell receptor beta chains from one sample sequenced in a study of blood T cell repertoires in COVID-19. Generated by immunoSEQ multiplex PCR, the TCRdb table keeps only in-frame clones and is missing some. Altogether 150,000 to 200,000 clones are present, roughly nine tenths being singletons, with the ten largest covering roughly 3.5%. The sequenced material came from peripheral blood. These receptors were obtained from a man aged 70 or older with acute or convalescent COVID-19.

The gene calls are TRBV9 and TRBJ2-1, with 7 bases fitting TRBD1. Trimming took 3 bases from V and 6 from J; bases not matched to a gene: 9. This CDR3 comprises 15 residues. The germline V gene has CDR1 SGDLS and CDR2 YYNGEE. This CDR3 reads CASSAQVAGGNEQFF. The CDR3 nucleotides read TGTGCCAGCAGCGCCCAGGTAGCAGGGGGCAATGAGCAGTTCTTC.

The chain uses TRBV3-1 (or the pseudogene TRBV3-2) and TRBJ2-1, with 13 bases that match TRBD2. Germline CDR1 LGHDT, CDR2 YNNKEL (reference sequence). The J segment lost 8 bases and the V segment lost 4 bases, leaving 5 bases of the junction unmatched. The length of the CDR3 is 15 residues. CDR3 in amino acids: CASSPGLAGIYEQFF. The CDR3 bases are TGTGCCAGCAGCCCGGGACTAGCGGGAATCTATGAGCAGTTCTTC.

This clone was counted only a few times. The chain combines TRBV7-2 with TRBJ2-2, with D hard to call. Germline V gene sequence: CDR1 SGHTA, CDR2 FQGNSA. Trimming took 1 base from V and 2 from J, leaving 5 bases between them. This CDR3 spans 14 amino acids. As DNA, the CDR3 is TGTGCCAGCAGCTTAGATCCAAACACCGGGGAGCTGTTTTTT. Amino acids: CASSLDPNTGELFF.

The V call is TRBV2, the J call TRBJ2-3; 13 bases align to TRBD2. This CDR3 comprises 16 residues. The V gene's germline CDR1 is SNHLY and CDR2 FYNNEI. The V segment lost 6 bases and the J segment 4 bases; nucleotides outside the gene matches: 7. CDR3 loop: CASSGTSGNRADTQYF. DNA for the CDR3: TGTGCCAGCAGCGGGACTAGCGGGAACAGGGCAGATACGCAGTATTTT. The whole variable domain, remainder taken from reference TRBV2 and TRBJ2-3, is EPEVTQTPSHQVTQMGQEVILRCVPISNHLYFYWYRQILGQKVEFLVSFYNNEISEKSEIFDDQFSVERPDGSNFTLKIRSTKLEDSAMYFCASSGTSGNRADTQYFGPGTRLTVL.

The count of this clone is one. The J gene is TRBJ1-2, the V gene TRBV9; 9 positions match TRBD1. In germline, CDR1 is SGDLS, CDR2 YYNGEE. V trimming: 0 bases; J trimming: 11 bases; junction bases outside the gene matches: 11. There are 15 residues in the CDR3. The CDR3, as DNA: TGTGCCAGCAGCGTAGGGGTGGGGACAGGGAATCGGTACACCTTC. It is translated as CASSVGVGTGNRYTF.

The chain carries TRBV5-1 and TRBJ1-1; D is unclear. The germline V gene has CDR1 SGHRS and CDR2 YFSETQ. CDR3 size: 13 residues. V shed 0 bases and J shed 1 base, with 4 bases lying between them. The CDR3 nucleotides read TGCGCCAGCAGCTTGGACAGGAACACTGAAGCTTTCTTT. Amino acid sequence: CASSLDRNTEAFF.

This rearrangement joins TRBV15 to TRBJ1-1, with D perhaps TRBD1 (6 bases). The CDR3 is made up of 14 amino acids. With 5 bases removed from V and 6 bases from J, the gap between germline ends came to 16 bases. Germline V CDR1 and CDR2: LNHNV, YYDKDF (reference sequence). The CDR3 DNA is TGTGCCACCAGCGTCCGGGCCAGGGGCTCTGAAGCTTTCTTT. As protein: CATSVRARGSEAFF.

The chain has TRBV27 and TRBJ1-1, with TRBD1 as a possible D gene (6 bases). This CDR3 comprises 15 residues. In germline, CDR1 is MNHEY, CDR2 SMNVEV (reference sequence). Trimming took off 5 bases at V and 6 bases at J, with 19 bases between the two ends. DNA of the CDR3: TGTGCCAGCAGTACATCTGGCAGGGGTACGGCTGAAGCTTTCTTT. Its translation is CASSTSGRGTAEAFF.

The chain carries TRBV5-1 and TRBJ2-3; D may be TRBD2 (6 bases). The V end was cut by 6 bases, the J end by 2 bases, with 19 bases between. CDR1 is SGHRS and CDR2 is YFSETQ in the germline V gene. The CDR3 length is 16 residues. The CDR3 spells CASTPGGIPVTDTQYF. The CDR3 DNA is TGCGCCAGCACCCCTGGGGGGATCCCGGTCACAGATACGCAGTATTTT.

DNA for the CDR3: TGTGCCAGCAGCCCGACAGGGATTCTCAATCAGCCCCAGCATTTT. It specifies CASSPTGILNQPQHF. The chain couples TRBV2 to TRBJ1-5; 7 bases line up with TRBD1. Losses at the gene ends were 6 bases for V and 3 bases for J; bases not matched to a gene: 8. Germline assignment: CDR1 SNHLY and CDR2 FYNNEI. The length of the CDR3 is 15 residues.

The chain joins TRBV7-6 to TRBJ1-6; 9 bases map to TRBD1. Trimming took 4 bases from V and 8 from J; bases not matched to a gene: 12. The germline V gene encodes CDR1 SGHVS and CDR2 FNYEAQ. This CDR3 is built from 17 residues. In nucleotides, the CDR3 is TGTGCCAGCAGCTCCCTCTCACAGGGGGCAACGGATTCACCCCTCCACTTT. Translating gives CASSSLSQGATDSPLHF.

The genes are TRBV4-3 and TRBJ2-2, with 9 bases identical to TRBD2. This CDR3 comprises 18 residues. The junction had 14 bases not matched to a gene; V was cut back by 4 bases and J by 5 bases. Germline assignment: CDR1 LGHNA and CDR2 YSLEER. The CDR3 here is CASSLIRGSGGATGELFF. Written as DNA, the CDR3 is TGCGCCAGCAGCCTTATACGGGGTAGCGGGGGAGCAACCGGGGAGCTGTTTTTT.

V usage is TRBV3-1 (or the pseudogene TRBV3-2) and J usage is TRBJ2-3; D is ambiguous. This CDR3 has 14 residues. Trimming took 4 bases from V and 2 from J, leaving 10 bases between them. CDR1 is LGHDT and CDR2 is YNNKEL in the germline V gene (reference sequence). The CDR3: CASSLTGPTDTQYF. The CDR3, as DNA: TGTGCCAGCAGCCTCACCGGTCCCACAGATACGCAGTATTTT.

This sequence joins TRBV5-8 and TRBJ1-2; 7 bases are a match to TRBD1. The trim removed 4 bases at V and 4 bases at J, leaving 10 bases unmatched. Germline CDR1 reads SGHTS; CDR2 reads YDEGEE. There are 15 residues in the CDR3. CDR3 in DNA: TGTGCCAGCAGCGGGAGCACAGGGGTCGGCTATGGCTACACCTTC. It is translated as CASSGSTGVGYGYTF. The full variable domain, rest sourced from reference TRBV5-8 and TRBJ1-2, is EAGVTQSPTHLIKTRGQQATLRCSPISGHTSVYWYQQALGLGLQFLLWYDEGEERNRGNFPPRFSGRQFPNYSSELNVNALELEDSALYLCASSGSTGVGYGYTFGSGTRLTVV.